The 5 T cell receptor beta chains below come from one sample, sequenced in a study of PD-1 blockade in mismatch repair-deficient tumors. Assay used: immunoSEQ multiplex PCR; TCRdb lists only in-frame clones, some missing. The sample includes more than 95,000 clones, 86% of them seen just once. This specimen was peripheral blood, taken 44 weeks after starting pembrolizumab. The receptor set was obtained from an adult with mismatch repair-deficient cancer.

The chain combines TRBV5-1 with TRBJ2-3, with D uncertain. The CDR3 covers 14 residues. CDR1 and CDR2 from the germline V gene are SGHRS and YFSETQ. V lost 0 bases, J lost 0 bases, and 5 bases lay in between. The CDR3 here is CASSLDISTDTQYF. The DNA for the CDR3 is TGCGCCAGCAGCTTGGACATAAGCACAGATACGCAGTATTTT. Supplemented by reference TRBV5-1 and TRBJ2-3, the full variable domain reads KAGVTQTPRYLIKTRGQQVTLSCSPISGHRSVSWYQQTPGQGLQFLFEYFSETQRNKGNFPGRFSGRQFSNSRSEMNVSTLELGDSALYLCASSLDISTDTQYFGPGTRLTVL.

This clone was seen once. The chain carries TRBV10-3 and TRBJ2-2, with D possibly being TRBD2 (5 bases). The ends were cut back, 0 bases at V and 7 bases at J, with 9 bases in the middle. Germline CDR1 reads ENHRY; CDR2 reads SYGVKD. This CDR3 region has 14 residues. In DNA, the CDR3 is TGTGCCATCAGTGAGTCAGGGAGTTTCGGGGAGCTGTTTTTT. Residues: CAISESGSFGELFF.

The chain uses TRBV28 and TRBJ1-4; TRBD1 matches 7 bases. V dropped 7 bases and J dropped 4; count of bases not matched to a gene: 9. The germline CDR1 and CDR2 sequences are MDHEN and SYDVKM. The CDR3 consists of 15 residues. The CDR3 reads CASNQQGTLNEKLFF. CDR3 in DNA: TGTGCCAGCAATCAACAGGGGACCCTTAATGAAAAACTGTTTTTT.

This clone has only a few counts. The rearrangement joins TRBV4-3 to TRBJ2-5; D call uncertain. CDR1 and CDR2 from the germline V gene are LGHNA and YSLEER. V was trimmed by 0 bases and J by 3 bases, leaving 2 bases between them. This CDR3 region has 12 residues. The CDR3 here is CASSQDEETQYF. The CDR3 coding sequence is TGCGCCAGCAGCCAAGATGAAGAGACCCAGTACTTC.

The gene calls are TRBV4-3 and TRBJ1-1, with D unresolved. The CDR3 spans 15 residues. From germline, CDR1 is LGHNA and CDR2 YSLEER. The V gene lost 0 bases and the J gene lost 8 bases, with 16 bases spanning the gap. In DNA form, the CDR3 reads TGCGCCAGCAGCCAAGATGGTGTTCCTACGTCGGAAGCTTTCTTT. Amino acid sequence: CASSQDGVPTSEAFF.